This T cell receptor beta chain was sequenced in a study of cytomegalovirus exposure and HLA in healthy donors. The PCR was carried out with 60 Vbeta primers and 13 Jbeta primers. The assay was immunoSEQ multiplex PCR, and TCRdb's table has in-frame clones only and misses some. The table has some 200,000 clones, 70% to 85% seen once; the top ten hold approximately 0.092%. There are 13 residues in the CDR3. V shed 0 bases and J shed 3 bases, with 5 bases lying between them. CDR1 PRHDT and CDR2 FYEKMQ come from the germline V gene (reference sequence). The TCR was taken from a boy aged 2 to 10 in good health and CMV-seronegative. What was sequenced was PBMCs. The gene calls are TRBV13 and TRBJ1-2; D gene uncertain. The chain's CDR3 is CASSLGPDYGYTF. In DNA, the CDR3 is TGTGCCAGCAGCTTAGGGCCGGACTATGGCTACACCTTC.